This T cell receptor (beta chain) was obtained from a study of blood T cell repertoires in COVID-19. This CDR3 is 18 amino acids long. CDR1 is SGHRS and CDR2 is YFSETQ in the germline V gene. The V gene end was trimmed by 3 bases and the J gene end by 5 bases; junction bases not matched to a gene: 17. The table came from immunoSEQ multiplex PCR; TCRdb's copy has only in-frame clones and leaves some out. The repertoire consists of fewer than 350,000 clones, with about 82% occurring once and the leading ten covering less than 4.5%. The sequenced material came from peripheral blood. The chain couples TRBV5-1 to TRBJ1-5, with TRBD1 matching 7 bases. This TCR came from a woman aged 45-59 years with active or convalescent COVID-19. The CDR3 loop reads CASSSLPGQVRGDQPQHF. DNA for the CDR3: TGCGCCAGCAGCTCCTTACCAGGACAGGTCAGAGGTGATCAGCCCCAGCATTTT.